This T cell receptor (beta chain) was sequenced in a study of T cells in localized non-small cell lung cancer (dated by TCRdb to the early 2020s). With regard to the full study: The study analyzed T cell repertoires of around 250 early-stage NSCLC patients, comparing tumors and uninvolved tumor-adjacent lungs. The cohort consisted of roughly 240 treatment-naive NSCLC patients whose localized lung tumors had been resected. NSCLC patients had a mean age of approximately 72 years, and more than 120 were male and over 85 female. Results and caveats for the whole study, not just this receptor: Multi-region tumor sequencing was not performed, so intratumor heterogeneity could not be excluded. Uninvolved tumor-adjacent lung showed the highest T cell clonality, higher than tumor, which suggests more focused antigenic responses in the adjacent lung. A median of roughly 60 of the top 100 tumor clones turned up in the paired uninvolved adjacent lung, and some 27 of those clones also ranked among the top 100 of that same adjacent lung. Longer overall survival was associated with higher blood T cell density, whereas shorter survival was associated with higher adjacent-lung clonality. Because of the exploratory design, TCR variables were selected using unadjusted p-values without false-discovery rate correction.

On this clone: No cognate antigen has been identified for it. The input lacks base qualities; no much larger clone sits a single base away.

The immunoSEQ Assay was used to sequence TCR beta CDR3 regions from DNA. From the authors' description of their analysis: T cell density was computed as TCR beta template counts normalized to usable DNA estimated by amplifying housekeeping genes. The preseqR package was used to estimate richness by extrapolating to 400,000 templates for PBMC samples and to 120,000 templates for tissue samples. Clonality was taken to be one minus Pielou's evenness. Differential abundance testing on productive amino-acid clonotypes, with a minimum total count of 5 and an alpha of 0.1, was used to identify tissue-enriched TCRs. Repertoire overlap between compartments was quantified with the Jaccard Index and Morisita Overlap Index. GLIPH grouped TCR beta CDR3s together with public tetramer-defined viral CDR3s, and a viral motif had to include at least three viral sequences and show V-gene enrichment. TCRdb's version of the immuneACCESS table is confined to in-frame rearrangements and falls short of the full clone set. An unresolved V gene accounts for under half of the shortfall where checked; the remainder is of unknown origin. D and trimming were read from the DNA, whereas the V and J calls and clone size are those reported in that table. The sample profile shows approximately 600 clones; around 20% of them were found once. The ten largest clones represent around 23% of the sample.

At diagnosis, tumor, uninvolved tumor-adjacent lung and peripheral blood were collected and then preserved as a mix of FFPE and fresh-frozen material. From a lookup of the germline V gene, CDR1 and CDR2 are SQVTM and ANQGSEA. Including the terminal cysteine and phenylalanine, the CDR3 comprises 13 residues. Only the CDR3 region is kept as DNA, spanning 39 bases read in frame from base 1. V ends up 5 bases short and J 1 base short, with an unmatched junction base count of 3. The sequence joins TRBV29-1 to TRBJ2-3, and 7 junctional nucleotides match TRBD1. The sample in question was lung tumor tissue, obtained before any cancer treatment. The TCR was taken from a female donor older than 55 with stage I squamous cell lung carcinoma. Here is the DNA: TGCAGCGTTAGACAGGGCGGCACAGATACGCAGTATTTT. This encodes CSVRQGGTDTQYF.